The T cell receptor beta chain under discussion was sequenced for a study of shared clonotypes between healthy human individuals (TCRdb year 2020). A note on the overall study: The cohort comprised a couple of women and a few men aged 18 to 49 years. Different laboratories and diverse techniques were used to prepare libraries and sequence TCR repertoires, to increase sequencing depth and limit assay-specific biases. Each donor's leukapheresis produced roughly between roughly 0.94 and 9.5 billion PBMCs. Per donor, three plates each were used for CD4 naive and CD4 memory, two for CD8 naive, and one for CD8 memory. The study deeply sequenced blood TCR repertoires of five healthy adults to estimate repertoire size and the extent of clonotype sharing between individuals. Study-wide conclusions, independent of this receptor: The genetic and exposure-history diversity represented was limited by the small number of donors. Sampling was restricted to blood, and TCR repertoires in tissue are likely to differ from TCR repertoires in blood. Based on pairwise subsampling, the degree of clonotype sharing among donors was expected to be affected by sequencing depth. Incomplete sequencing was indicated by rarefaction of sorted-subset datasets, despite the large sequencing depth. Estimated clonotype richness was generally larger for naive than for memory subsets. Around 5% of naive CD4, roughly 3.5% of naive CD8, approximately 2% of memory CD4, and 0.35% to 0.5% of memory CD8 clonotypes were shared across a few donors. Higher generation probabilities were observed for clonotypes shared by all four sorted-subset donors than for non-shared clonotypes.

Healthy HIV-negative adults with no recently reported acute infections or vaccinations were included as donors. Every donor was a Caucasian adult residing in Nashville, Tennessee, USA. CD4+ T cells were enriched by magnetic negative selection; naive cells were then positively selected on CD45RA, and the negative fraction formed the memory subset. After blood collection by leukapheresis, PBMCs were isolated using Ficoll-Histopaque density gradient centrifugation and then cryopreserved in the vapor phase of liquid nitrogen. Purity and quantity of every magnetically sorted T cell population were checked by analytical flow cytometry. Genomic DNA was isolated from each sorted fraction and quantified by UV absorbance on a Nanodrop 2000c. This clone was seen more than once but under ten times. No antigen is known for it. No base quality information exists; no much larger clone differs at one position. Reading from cysteine to phenylalanine, the CDR3 counts 15 amino acids. Just CDR3 DNA is preserved here, 45 bases in frame from base 1. From V the trimming removes 4 bases and from J it removes 5 bases, while the gene matches leave 4 bases of the junction unaccounted for. CDR1 and CDR2, looked up from the germline V gene, are LGHNA and YNFKEQ.

Using the deep immunoSEQ assay, TCR CDR3 regions were amplified from genomic DNA by multiplex PCR. Genomic DNA extracted from each cell subset was distributed evenly over all wells of several immunoSEQ 96-well plates, and each plate served as one replicate. Each replicate PCR for sorted subsets received 200 ng genomic DNA, equal to roughly 30,000 T cell genomes. Purified libraries were measured with a Qubit 3.0 fluorometer, size-checked on a Bioanalyzer 2100, and measured again with the KAPA Library Quantification kit. Every immunoSEQ 96-well plate was sequenced on a dedicated single-read 150-cycle Illumina NextSeq 550 flow cell. The study's own analysis went as follows. Because only junctional sequences without quality scores were contained in the immunoSEQ output, filtering matching that applied to full-length reads could not be performed. Sequences were annotated with PyIR, a Python wrapper for IgBLAST v1.9, using IMGT germline references to assign V/J genes and CDR3. Reads were removed for weak V/J assignments (E-value above 1e-6), missing CDR3, stop codons, out-of-frame junctions, or ambiguous translated residues. V3J clonotypes were defined as sequences sharing an identical inferred V gene, J gene, and CDR3 amino acid sequence. Percentage overlap between repertoires was computed as shared unique clonotypes divided by the size of the smaller repertoire. RTK rarefaction, the Chao1 estimator, and Recon v2.1 estimates of unobserved clonotypes were used to assess repertoire richness. For all TCRbeta clonotypes obtained by the gDNA method from four donors, generation probabilities were computed with OLGA. Held by TCRdb, this immuneACCESS table contains in-frame sequences only and omits some clones. Under half of the omission traces to an unresolved V gene where checked; the cause of the rest is unknown. From that table come the V and J calls and clone size; the DNA was used to work out D and trimming. The sample has 1 million to 1.2 million clones on record, 70% to 85% of them singletons. The ten largest account for approximately 0.95% of the sample.

This TCR was recovered from a man younger than 35 in good health. Some clones in this sample may be carry-over from other donors' samples. The sequence is built from TRBV4-2 and TRBJ2-7; TRBD2 lines up with 14 middle nucleotides. The sequencing sample was made of memory CD4+ T cells from PBMCs. The cell subset or site label on this specimen signifies: CD45RA-negative fraction. The DNA sequence is given as TGTGCCAGCAGCCTGGGACTAGCGGGAGCTCACGAGCAGTACTTC. It encodes CASSLGLAGAHEQYF.